This is a list of T cell receptor beta chains from one sample in a study of identical twins. One entry per CDR3 protein results from TCRdb running MiXCR on the 5' RACE reads. The table has about 690,000 distinct CDR3 sequences, 21% seen once; the top ten hold approximately 4.3%. The data also belong to a second study, concerning T cells expressing NK-cell markers.

The specimen was PBMCs. These receptors were obtained from a woman younger than 35 in good health. Each CDR3 is given with its conserved first and last residue. A D gene is named only where the DNA matches it firmly. Size is stated for part of the rows, as once, few or many counts, or as a class when the clone is expanded.

d_gene,j_gene,v_gene,abundance,CDR3nt,CDR3aa
TRBD1,TRBJ1-2,TRBV3-1,NA,TGTGCCAGCAGCCAAGACGCGGGACAGTCTTTTGGCTACACCTTC,CASSQDAGQSFGYTF
NA,TRBJ2-1,TRBV15,many,TGTGCCACCAGCAAGGACACCGGACTGGACAATGAGCAGTTCTTC,CATSKDTGLDNEQFF
TRBD1,TRBJ1-1,TRBV20-1,many,TGCAGTGCTAGCTCTGGGACAGGGATCATGAACACTGAAGCTTTCTTT,CSASSGTGIMNTEAFF
NA,TRBJ2-1,TRBV7-2,many,TGTGCCAGCTCACCCTCTTACAATGAGCAGTTCTTC,CASSPSYNEQFF
TRBD1,TRBJ2-2,TRBV18,NA,TGTGCCAGCTCACCCTACGAAGGGGGCAGCACCGGGGAGCTGTTTTTT,CASSPYEGGSTGELFF
TRBD2,TRBJ2-5,TRBV20-1,NA,TGCAGTGCTCCCCACATAACCGGACTAGCGGGGGCAGAGACCCAGTACTTC,CSAPHITGLAGAETQYF
TRBD2,TRBJ2-1,TRBV20-1,NA,TGCAGTGCTAGTCGGGGGTACCCGGGGGAGGGAGTCTACAATGAGCAGTTCTTC,CSASRGYPGEGVYNEQFF
TRBD1,TRBJ1-6,TRBV6-1,NA,TGTGCCAGCAGTGAACGGGACAGCAATTCACCCCTCCACTTT,CASSERDSNSPLHF
NA,TRBJ2-1,TRBV24-1,NA,TGTGCCACCAGTGATCCAGGACAGCCCCAGTTCTTC,CATSDPGQPQFF
TRBD1,TRBJ2-3,TRBV20-1,few,TGCAGTGCTAGTGGAGGACAGGGCACTACAAGCAGCACAGATACGCAGTATTTT,CSASGGQGTTSSTDTQYF
NA,TRBJ2-3,TRBV27,few,TGTGCCAGCAGGCCCACCGGGTTGAGGGACACAGATACGCAGTATTTT,CASRPTGLRDTDTQYF
NA,TRBJ2-7,TRBV5-1,many,TGCGCCAGTCGCTACAGCGGAACCTACGAGCAGTACTTC,CASRYSGTYEQYF
NA,TRBJ1-1,TRBV7-3,NA,TGTGCCAGCAGCCCTCAGAGTTTGGGGGCGGCGAACACTGAAGCTTTCTTT,CASSPQSLGAANTEAFF
NA,TRBJ2-1,TRBV14,few,TGTGCCAGCAGCCACGTAGGGAGCAGCTCCTACAATGAGCAGTTCTTC,CASSHVGSSSYNEQFF
NA,TRBJ2-5,TRBV6-4,many,TGTGCCAGCAGTCGGGAGCCTCAAGAGACCCAGTACTTC,CASSREPQETQYF
NA,TRBJ1-5,TRBV12-3/TRBV12-4,many,TGTGCCAGCAGTTGGGGAGGGCGGATCAATCAGCCCCAGCATTTT,CASSWGGRINQPQHF
NA,TRBJ2-1,TRBV11-2,NA,TGTGCCAGCAACGGACACTACAATGAGCAGTTCTTC,CASNGHYNEQFF
NA,TRBJ1-6,TRBV20-1,few,TGCAGTGCTAGGACCGGAGGCACAGCCCTCCACTTT,CSARTGGTALHF
TRBD2,TRBJ2-3,TRBV27,NA,TGTGCCAGCAGGACTATTAGCGGGACCGTTGATACGCAGTATTTT,CASRTISGTVDTQYF
TRBD1,TRBJ2-7,TRBV5-8,NA,TGTGCCAGCAGCCCCCTCCGTACAGGGGGTTACTACGAGCAGTACTTC,CASSPLRTGGYYEQYF
NA,TRBJ2-7,TRBV12-3/TRBV12-4,NA,TGTGCCAGCAGCCGGGGGACTGGCCCCCTTTACGAGCAGTACTTC,CASSRGTGPLYEQYF
NA,TRBJ2-1,TRBV27,NA,TGTGCCAGCAGTTTAGGGGGTCGTATATTTATGAGCTCCTACAATGAGCAGTTCTTC,CASSLGGRIFMSSYNEQFF
NA,TRBJ2-1,TRBV15,few,TGTGCCACCAGCAGAGTCCGAGGGTCTTACAATGAGCAGTTCTTC,CATSRVRGSYNEQFF
TRBD1,TRBJ2-7,TRBV11-1,few,TGTGCCAGCAGCTTTACGACAGGGGGGGACGAGCAGTACTTC,CASSFTTGGDEQYF
TRBD1,TRBJ2-7,TRBV30,NA,TGTGCCTGGAGTGCAAACCGACAGGGGAAACAGCAGTACTTC,CAWSANRQGKQQYF
NA,TRBJ1-2,TRBV5-1,NA,TGCGCCAGCAGCGGGACCGGGACCGCCGGCGCCTTC,CASSGTGTAGAF
TRBD1,TRBJ2-5,TRBV12-3/TRBV12-4,NA,TGTGCCAGCAGTGAAACAGGGGGACAAGAGACCCAGTACTTC,CASSETGGQETQYF
NA,TRBJ2-1,TRBV5-1,few,TGCGCCAGCAGCCTGGACCCCCCGGGAGCCAGCTCCTACAATGAGCAGTTCTTC,CASSLDPPGASSYNEQFF
NA,TRBJ2-2,TRBV27,many,TGTGCCAGCAGTTTCGGTCGCGGGGAGCTGTTTTTT,CASSFGRGELFF
NA,TRBJ1-1,TRBV20-1,NA,TGCAGTGCTAGAGATCGCAGGGGCGATGGAGCTTTCTTT,CSARDRRGDGAFF
NA,TRBJ2-7,TRBV6-1,few,TGTGCCAGCAGATGGAGCGGTTCTCGCGGTTCCTACGAGCAGTACTTC,CASRWSGSRGSYEQYF
NA,TRBJ2-7,TRBV11-2,NA,TGTGCCAGCAGGGACTCCTTGGGATACGAGCAGTACTTC,CASRDSLGYEQYF
NA,TRBJ2-3,TRBV5-6,many,TGTGCCAGCATCCTGGGGGGGGCAAATACGCAGTATTTT,CASILGGANTQYF
TRBD2,TRBJ2-3,TRBV5-1,NA,TGCGCCAGCAGCGATTCGGAGCGGGGATCCACAGATACGCAGTATTTT,CASSDSERGSTDTQYF
NA,TRBJ2-3,TRBV7-2,few,TGTGCCAGCCGCCCGGGGTACACAGATACGCAGTATTTT,CASRPGYTDTQYF
TRBD2,TRBJ2-5,TRBV5-1,many,TGTGCCAGCAGCTTAGCGGGGTCCCAAGAGACCCAGTACTTC,CASSLAGSQETQYF
NA,TRBJ2-7,TRBV6-5,NA,TGTGCCAGCAGTTACTGCGAGCAGTACTTC,CASSYCEQYF
NA,TRBJ2-3,TRBV11-3,many,TGTGCCAGCAGCTTAATCGTGGATACGCAGTATTTT,CASSLIVDTQYF
NA,TRBJ1-2,TRBV12-3/TRBV12-4,few,TGTGCCAGCAGGACATTATTAAGCCCCAGGGGAAGTGGCTACACCTTC,CASRTLLSPRGSGYTF
NA,TRBJ2-5,TRBV20-1,NA,TGCAGTGCTAGATGGGACTACCAAGAGACCCAGTACTTC,CSARWDYQETQYF
TRBD2,TRBJ2-7,TRBV10-2,NA,TGCGCCAGCAGTGATACGGGAGGGCCATACGAGCAGTACTTC,CASSDTGGPYEQYF
NA,TRBJ2-5,TRBV6-5,many,TGTGCCAGCAGCTCCCTGGGCGAGACCCAGTACTTC,CASSSLGETQYF
TRBD2,TRBJ2-3,TRBV12-3/TRBV12-4,NA,TGTGCCAGCAGTTTAGATCGACTAGCGGGAGAACACACAGATACGCAGTATTTT,CASSLDRLAGEHTDTQYF
TRBD2,TRBJ2-2,TRBV7-2,NA,TGTGCCAGCAGCCCCCCGGGGACTAGAAACGGGGAGCTGTTTTTT,CASSPPGTRNGELFF
TRBD2,TRBJ2-1,TRBV11-2,NA,TGTGCCAGCAGCGCCTCACCGGGACTAGCGGACAATGAGCAGTTCTTC,CASSASPGLADNEQFF
TRBD1,TRBJ2-1,TRBV5-1,NA,TGCGCCAGCAGCTTGGGTGACGGCAGGGGGCTAATCTACAATGAGCAGTTCTTC,CASSLGDGRGLIYNEQFF
TRBD2,TRBJ2-1,TRBV9,few,TGTGCCAGCAGCGGCCGCGGGAGCGATGAGCAGTTCTTC,CASSGRGSDEQFF
NA,TRBJ1-4,TRBV24-1,NA,TGTGCCACCAGCCCCCCCGGCGAAAAACTGTTTTTT,CATSPPGEKLFF